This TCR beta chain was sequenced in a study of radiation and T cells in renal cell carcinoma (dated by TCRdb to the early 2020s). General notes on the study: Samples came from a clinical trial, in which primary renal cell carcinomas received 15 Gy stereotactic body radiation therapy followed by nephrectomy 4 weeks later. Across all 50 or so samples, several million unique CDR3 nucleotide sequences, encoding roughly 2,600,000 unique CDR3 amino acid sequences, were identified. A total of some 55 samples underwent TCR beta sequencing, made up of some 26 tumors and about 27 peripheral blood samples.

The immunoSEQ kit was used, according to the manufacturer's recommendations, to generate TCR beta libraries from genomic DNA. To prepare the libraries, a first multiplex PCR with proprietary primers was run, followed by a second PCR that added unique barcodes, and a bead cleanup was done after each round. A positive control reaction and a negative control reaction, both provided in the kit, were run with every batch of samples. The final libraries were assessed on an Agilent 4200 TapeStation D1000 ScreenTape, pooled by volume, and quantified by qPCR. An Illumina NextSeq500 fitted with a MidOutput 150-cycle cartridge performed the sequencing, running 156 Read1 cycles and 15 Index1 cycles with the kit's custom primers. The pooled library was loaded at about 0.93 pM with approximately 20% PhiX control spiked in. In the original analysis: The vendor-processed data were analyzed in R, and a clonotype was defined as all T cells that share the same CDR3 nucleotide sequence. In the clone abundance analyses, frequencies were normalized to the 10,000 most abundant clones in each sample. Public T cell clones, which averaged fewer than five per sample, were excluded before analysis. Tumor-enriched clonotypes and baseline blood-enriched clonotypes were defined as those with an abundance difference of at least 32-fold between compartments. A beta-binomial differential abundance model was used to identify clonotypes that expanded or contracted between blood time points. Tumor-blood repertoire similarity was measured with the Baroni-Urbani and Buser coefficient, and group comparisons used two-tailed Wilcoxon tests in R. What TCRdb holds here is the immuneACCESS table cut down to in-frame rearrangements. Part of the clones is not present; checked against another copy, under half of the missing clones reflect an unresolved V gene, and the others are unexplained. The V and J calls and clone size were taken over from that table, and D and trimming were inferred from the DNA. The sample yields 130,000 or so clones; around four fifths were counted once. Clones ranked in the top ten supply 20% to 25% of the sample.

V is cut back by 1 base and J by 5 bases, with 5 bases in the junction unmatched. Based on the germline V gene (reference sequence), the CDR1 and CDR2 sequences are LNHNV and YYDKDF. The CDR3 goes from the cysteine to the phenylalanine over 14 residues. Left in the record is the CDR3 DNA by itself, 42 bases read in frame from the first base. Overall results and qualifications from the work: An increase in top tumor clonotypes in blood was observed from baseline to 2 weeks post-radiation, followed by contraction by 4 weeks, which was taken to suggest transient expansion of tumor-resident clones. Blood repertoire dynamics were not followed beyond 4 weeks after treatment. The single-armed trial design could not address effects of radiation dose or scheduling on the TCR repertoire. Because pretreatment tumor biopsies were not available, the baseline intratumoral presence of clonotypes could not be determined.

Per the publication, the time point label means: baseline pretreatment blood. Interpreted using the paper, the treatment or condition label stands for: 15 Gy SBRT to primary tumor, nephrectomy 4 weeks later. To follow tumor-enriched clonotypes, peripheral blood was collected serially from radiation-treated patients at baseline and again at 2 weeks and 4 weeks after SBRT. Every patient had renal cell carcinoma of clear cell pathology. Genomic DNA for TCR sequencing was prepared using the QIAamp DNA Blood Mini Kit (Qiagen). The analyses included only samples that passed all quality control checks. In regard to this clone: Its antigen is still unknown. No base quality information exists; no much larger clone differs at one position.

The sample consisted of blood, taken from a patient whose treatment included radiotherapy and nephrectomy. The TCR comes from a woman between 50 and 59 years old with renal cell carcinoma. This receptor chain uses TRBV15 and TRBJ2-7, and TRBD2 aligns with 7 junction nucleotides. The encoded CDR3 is CATSRGEGGHEQYF. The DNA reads TGTGCCACCAGCAGAGGGGAGGGAGGCCACGAGCAGTACTTC.